Sequencing of this TCR beta chain was carried out in a study of T cell changes during pregnancy in multiple sclerosis. As for this clone: Within the sample, other DNA sequences also encode this same CDR3.

Assay used: immunoSEQ multiplex PCR; TCRdb lists only in-frame clones, some missing. The table has approximately 32,000 clones, approximately 89% seen once. The starting material was CD8+ T cells from peripheral blood mononuclear cells, obtained in the first trimester of pregnancy. The sequence came from a female donor with multiple sclerosis, enrolled in a pregnancy study.

The CDR3 bases are TGTGCCAGCAGCTTCGGTGATCAGCCCCAGCATTTT. Its translation: CASSFGDQPQHF. The rearrangement uses TRBV7-9 and TRBJ1-5; D unclear. The CDR3 is 12 amino acids. V was cut by 3 bases and J by 5 bases, with 5 bases left in between. The germline V gene encodes CDR1 SEHNR and CDR2 FQNEAQ (reference sequence).